This T cell receptor (beta chain) was profiled in a study of CD8 T cells in ankylosing spondylitis. Broader study findings: A motif of under ten highly homologous TCR beta variants was seen as apparently characteristic of ankylosing spondylitis blood.

Comment on this clonotype: Its antigen is currently unknown.

CDR1 is DFQATT and CDR2 is SNEGSKA in the germline V gene (reference sequence). The germline V and J ends were trimmed by 2 bases and 0 bases, with 11 bases remaining between them. The CDR3 covers 15 residues. Each TCR beta library was made by quantitative 5'-RACE that incorporated molecular barcodes. MiXCR, run by TCRdb on the 5' RACE reads, gives a single entry per CDR3 protein. The sample includes a few hundred thousand distinct CDR3 sequences, around 24% seen only once; the top ten take approximately 15%. The sequencing input was blood, either unsorted or a sorted T cell fraction (not recorded which). The V and J genes are TRBV20-1 and TRBJ2-1; D unclear. This TCR was recovered from a male donor with ankylosing spondylitis. The CDR3 loop reads CSARTAFPSYNEQFF. The DNA for the CDR3 is TGCAGTGCTAGAACGGCTTTCCCCTCCTACAATGAGCAGTTCTTC.